The 32 T cell receptor delta chains given below trace back to one sample, sequenced in a study of γδ T cells in repeated Plasmodium falciparum infection. Flow sorting of PBMC yielded separate Vgamma9/Vdelta2+ and Vdelta2-negative gammadelta T cell populations for bulk repertoire analysis. With CATT, TCRdb re-called clones from the multiplex PCR reads. The data contain 50,000 to 55,000 delta-chain clones, about 2% of them singletons. The sequenced material came from gamma-delta T cells from blood. The receptors originated from a pool of human donors (malaria-infected and uninfected, not separated).

Many counts were recorded for this clone. TCRdb's protein, taken from a much larger clone, differs from this DNA's translation at residue 8, likely owing to a read error; the protein displayed comes from the DNA. J is TRDJ1 and V is TRDV3, with D perhaps TRDD2 or TRDD3 (7 bases each). This CDR3 region has 18 residues. V shed 0 bases and J shed 0 bases, with 23 bases lying between them. Germline lookup yields CDR1 TVYSNPD and CDR2 GDNSRS (reference sequence). In DNA, the CDR3 is TGTGCCTTTAGTTCCTACAGTGCTGGGGGGCCGTACACCGATAAACTCATCTTT. It translates to CAFSSYSAGGPYTDKLIF.

This clone was observed a handful of times. TCRdb assigns this DNA the protein of a much larger clone, which departs from its translation at residue 16; this likely reflects a read error, and the protein shown comes from translating the DNA. The chain employs TRDV1 and TRDJ1, with 13 bases that match TRDD3. Because TCRdb records no J gene, it was assigned here through a match of the DNA to germline. Trimming took 2 bases from V and 8 from J; bases not matched to a gene: 20. This CDR3 has 20 residues. Germline-derived CDR1 and CDR2 are TSWWSYY and QGS. CDR3: CALGEASVSLTGGYAVKLIF. Written as DNA, the CDR3 is TGTGCTCTTGGGGAAGCCTCTGTCTCCCTCACTGGGGGATACGCGGTCAAACTCATCTTT.

Comment on this clone: The protein given by TCRdb reflects a much larger clone and differs at residue 15 from this DNA's translation, likely from a read error; the protein shown is the DNA's translation. V is TRDV3 and J is TRDJ2, with D possibly matching TRDD2 (9 bases). TCRdb is silent on the J gene; assignment here came from matching the DNA to germline. V was trimmed by 3 bases and J by 2 bases, leaving 43 bases between them. Germline V lookup: CDR1 TVYSNPD, CDR2 GDNSRS (reference sequence). There are 24 residues in the CDR3. CDR3 region: CAFPTLPSYKQRWGMMSLTAQLFF. CDR3 sequence (DNA): TGTGCCTTCCCTACCTTACCTTCCTACAAACAAAGGTGGGGGATGATGTCCTTGACAGCACAACTCTTCTTT.

This clone was observed at least ten times. A single base separates this from a much larger clone, so it may be a read error. V gene TRDV1 combines with J gene TRDJ4, with 10 nucleotides matching TRDD3. Germline CDR1 is TSWWSYY and CDR2 is QGS. Germline trimming cut 2 bases from V and 0 bases from J; bases unmatched to any gene: 12. The CDR3 has 18 residues. In nucleotides, the CDR3 is TGTGCTCTTGGGGAAGGGTGCGGGTACTGGGGGATGGCCAGACCCCTGATCTTT. Translated, it gives CALGEGCGYWGMARPLIF.

Only one count was recorded for this clone. The V and J genes are TRDV1 and TRDJ1; 7 nucleotides match TRDD3. TCRdb lists no J gene, so it was determined here by aligning the DNA to germline. CDR3 length equals 22 residues. The junction had 23 bases not matched to a gene; V was cut back by 0 bases and J by 1 base. Germline V gives CDR1 TSWWSYY, CDR2 QGS. CDR3 sequence reads: CALGELRWVLLHWGPSTDKLIF. In DNA form, the CDR3 reads TGTGCTCTTGGGGAACTTCGTTGGGTACTACTGCACTGGGGCCCCTCCACCGATAAACTCATCTTT.

In this sample, this clone turned up a few times. The protein in TCRdb stems from a much larger clone and differs at residue 4 from this DNA's translation, likely a read error; here the protein is translated from the DNA. This chain uses TRDV2 with TRDJ1; D perhaps matches TRDD3 (5 bases). Because TCRdb records no J gene, it was assigned here through a match of the DNA to germline. The germline V gene encodes CDR1 GEAIGNYY and CDR2 EKD. This CDR3 has 17 amino acids. Trimming cost V 9 bases and J 0 bases, with 25 bases left between them. The CDR3 here is CAPWDGDLISYTDKLIF. The DNA of the CDR3 is TGTGCCCCTTGGGATGGGGACCTAATATCGTACACCGATAAACTCATCTTT.

For this clone: TCRdb has a much larger clone's protein, which differs at residue 10 from the translation of this DNA, likely because of a read error; what is shown is the protein translated from the DNA. The J gene is TRDJ1, the V gene TRDV2; perhaps TRDD3 as D (5 bases). TCRdb does not report a J gene; here it was assigned by matching the DNA to germline references. V was trimmed by 0 bases and J by 1 base, leaving 14 bases between them. The V gene's germline CDR1 is GEAIGNYY and CDR2 EKD. The length of the CDR3 is 16 residues. The CDR3: CACDTVGGGCTDKLIF. The CDR3 coding sequence is TGTGCCTGTGACACCGTCGGGGGGGGTTGCACCGATAAACTCATCTTT.

On this clone itself: The likely explanation is a read error, given a far larger clone one base away. Other DNA sequences in this specimen translate into the identical CDR3. The V call is TRDV1, the J call TRDJ1, with 8 nucleotides matching TRDD3. TCRdb leaves out the J gene; it was filled in here by matching the DNA to germline. Germline lookup yields CDR1 TSWWSYY and CDR2 QGS. CDR3 length equals 20 residues. CDR3 amino acids: CALGDSPLSYWGPYTDKLIF. For the CDR3, the DNA is TGCGCTCTTGGGGACTCCCCCCTAAGCTACTGGGGGCCTTACACCGATAAACTCATCTTT.

This clone has a handful of counts. It is likely a read error: a sequence one base away is far more abundant. Other nucleotide sequences in the sample specify the same CDR3. This chain connects TRDV3 to TRDJ1; 8 bases are a match to TRDD2. The J gene is absent in TCRdb and was assigned here via DNA matching to germline. The V gene's germline CDR1 is TVYSNPD and CDR2 GDNSRS (reference sequence). V trimming: 1 base; J trimming: 2 bases; junction bases outside the gene matches: 30. The CDR3 sequence is 22 residues long. The CDR3 nucleotides read TGTGCCTTTACCGATTCTTCCTACAGTGGTACCGGGGCGTACGGGTGGACCGATAAACTCATCTTT. Translation gives CAFTDSSYSGTGAYGWTDKLIF. The full variable domain, completed using reference TRDV3 and TRDJ1, is CDKVTQSSPDQTVASGSEVVLLCTYDTVYSNPDLFWYRIRPDYSFQFVFYGDNSRSEGADFTQGRFSVKHILTQKAFHLVISPVRTEDSATYYCAFTDSSYSGTGAYGWTDKLIFGKGTRVTVEP.

Comments on this clone: A far more abundant clone sits one base away, making this likely a read error. Other DNA variants within this sample encode the same CDR3. The chain joins TRDV1 to TRDJ1; D possibly corresponds to TRDD3 (6 bases). TCRdb carries no J gene annotation; the J gene was assigned here by matching the DNA with germline. Trimming shortened V by 0 bases and J by 2 bases, and 25 bases separated the two germline ends. This CDR3 comprises 20 residues. Germline-derived CDR1 and CDR2 are TSWWSYY and QGS. CDR3 nucleotide sequence: TGTGCTCTTGGGGAACTTCAGGTCCGGGGATGCCCCTATTATACCGATAAACTCATCTTT. It codes for CALGELQVRGCPYYTDKLIF.

As regards this clone: The protein in TCRdb stems from a much larger clone and differs at residue 13 from this DNA's translation, likely a read error; here the protein is translated from the DNA. CDR3 in amino acids: CALGDPSYAVLGAIYTDKLIF. The CDR3 DNA is TGTGCTCTTGGGGATCCTTCCTACGCCGTACTGGGGGCTATATACACCGATAAACTCATCTTT. J is TRDJ1 and V is TRDV1, with D possibly being TRDD2 (9 bases). The J gene, missing from TCRdb, was assigned here through DNA to germline matching. This CDR3 comprises 21 residues. Deletions cut 3 bases from V and 0 bases from J, with 29 bases between. Germline V gene data show CDR1 as TSWWSYY and CDR2 as QGS.

With regard to this clone: The protein in TCRdb stems from a much larger clone and differs at residue 10 from this DNA's translation, likely a read error; here the protein is translated from the DNA. The chain couples TRDV1 to TRDJ1, with D maybe TRDD3 (5 bases). TCRdb supplies no J gene; here it was assigned by aligning the nucleotide sequence to germline. The V end lost 2 bases, the J end lost 0 bases, and 13 bases lay between the germline ends. Germline-derived CDR1 and CDR2 are TSWWSYY and QGS. The CDR3 has 16 residues. The DNA for the CDR3 is TGTGCTCTTGGGGAAATCCGTCAGGGGGACACCGATAAACTCATCTTT. Amino acid sequence: CALGEIRQGDTDKLIF.

This clone occurred many times. This sequence is one base from a far larger clone and is likely a read error. At the DNA level, this CDR3 is encoded by other sequences in the same sample as well. The rearrangement joins TRDV2 to TRDJ1; TRDD3 matches 7 bases. The J gene is absent in TCRdb and was assigned here via DNA matching to germline. The V gene end was trimmed by 3 bases and the J gene end by 0 bases; junction bases not matched to a gene: 15. The CDR3 is made up of 18 amino acids. Germline-derived CDR1 and CDR2 are GEAIGNYY and EKD. The CDR3 sequence: CACDLLGWGTPYTDKLIF. CDR3 nucleotide sequence: TGTGCCTGTGACTTATTGGGGTGGGGGACCCCGTACACCGATAAACTCATCTTT.

Points on this clone: The protein recorded in TCRdb matches a much larger clone and deviates from this DNA's translation at residue 11, suggesting a read error; the protein here is obtained by translating the DNA. J is TRDJ2 and V is TRDV3, with 10 bases aligning to TRDD3. J lost 1 base, V lost 4 bases, and 33 bases had no gene match. CDR1 TVYSNPD and CDR2 GDNSRS come from the germline V gene (reference sequence). This CDR3 has 24 amino acids. The CDR3 DNA is TGTGCCTCCAGAAACCCCCTTTCCTACCCCTCCCCTTACTGGGGGATCTTTTTGACAGCACAACTCTTCTTT. Residues: CASRNPLSYPSPYWGIFLTAQLFF.

As regards this clone: TCRdb's entry gives the protein of a much larger clone, which mismatches this DNA's translation at residue 7, likely from a read error; the protein reported here is translated from the DNA. The chain couples TRDV1 to TRDJ1; 9 nucleotides agree with TRDD3. No J segment appears in TCRdb, so it was assigned here by matching the sequence to germline. Germline-derived CDR1 and CDR2 are TSWWSYY and QGS. This CDR3 is 26 amino acids long. The V segment lost 2 bases and the J segment 2 bases; nucleotides outside the gene matches: 36. The CDR3 region has the DNA TGTGCTCTTGGGGAATCATGGCCTTCCTTATCCGACTGGGGGACTCCTTTTTACATTTTGACCGATAAACTCATCTTT. It translates to CALGESWPSLSDWGTPFYILTDKLIF.

This clone was detected many times. This sequence is one base from a far larger clone and is likely a read error. The same CDR3 arises from other DNA sequences in this sample as well. CDR3: CALGAMAFLHFTGGPALTAQLFF. In nucleotides, the CDR3 is TGTGCTCTTGGGGCGATGGCCTTCCTCCATTTCACTGGGGGCCCCGCTTTGACAGCACAACTCTTCTTT. The chain uses TRDV1 and TRDJ2; TRDD3 might be the D (8 bases). TCRdb records no J gene; here it was assigned by comparing the DNA to germline. The CDR3 is 23 residues long. Germline lookup yields CDR1 TSWWSYY and CDR2 QGS. Trimming removed 4 bases at V and 0 bases at J, with 33 bases between.

This clone was picked up many times. The CDR3 protein is CACDTVGDYWGKHTDKLIF. CDR3 nucleotides: TGTGCCTGTGACACCGTCGGGGATTACTGGGGGAAACACACCGATAAACTCATCTTT. This chain uses TRDV2 with TRDJ1, with 9 bases aligning to TRDD3. CDR1 and CDR2 from the germline V gene are GEAIGNYY and EKD. V was pared by 0 bases and J by 0 bases, with 13 bases of the junction left unmatched. The CDR3 covers 19 residues.

In its sample, this clone was seen a few times. The amino acid sequence in TCRdb belongs to a much larger clone and departs from this DNA's translation at residue 4, likely a sequencing read error; the sequence shown is translated from the DNA. The V call is TRDV2, the J call TRDJ1; tentative D call: TRDD3 (5 bases). No J gene was available from TCRdb, and it was assigned here by a germline match of the DNA. This CDR3 spans 16 amino acids. CDR1 and CDR2 from the germline V gene are GEAIGNYY and EKD. The CDR3 DNA is TGTGCCTGTGGCACCGTACTGGTAGGTGACACCGATAAACTCATCTTT. It translates to CACGTVLVGDTDKLIF.

There are a few counts of this clone. For this DNA, TCRdb reports the protein of a much larger clone, which diverges at residue 11, most likely from a read error; the protein presented here is translated directly from the DNA. J is TRDJ1 and V is TRDV1; TRDD3 agrees at 7 bases. TCRdb leaves out the J gene; it was filled in here by matching the DNA to germline. CDR3 length: 20 residues. V gave up 2 bases and J gave up 3 bases; unmatched junction bases: 21. The V gene's germline CDR1 is TSWWSYY and CDR2 QGS. The CDR3 DNA is TGTGCTCTTGGGGAAATTTTATGGGGTCTAAGAGGGGATATTGCCGATAAACTCATCTTT. Its translation is CALGEILWGLRGDIADKLIF.

The sample holds many counts of this clone. The TCRdb protein comes from a much larger clone and disagrees with this DNA's translation at residue 16, likely due to a read error; the protein given here is derived from the DNA. This chain uses TRDV1 with TRDJ1, with 10 bases lining up with TRDD3. The CDR3 covers 18 residues. Per the germline V gene, CDR1 is TSWWSYY and CDR2 is QGS. CDR3 amino acids: CALGTRFPYWGISDKPIF. The CDR3 bases are TGTGCTCTTGGGACCCGATTCCCGTACTGGGGGATCTCCGATAAACCCATCTTT.

Comments on this clone: A much larger clone differs from this one at a single base, so this may be a read error. The same CDR3 can be traced to other DNA sequences in this sample. V usage is TRDV3 and J usage is TRDJ1; TRDD3 matches at 7 bases. Assignment of the J gene here rests on matching the DNA to germline, because TCRdb gives none. CDR3 size: 21 residues. Per germline, CDR1 TVYSNPD and CDR2 GDNSRS (reference sequence). J lost 2 bases, V lost 2 bases, and 29 bases had no gene match. For the CDR3, the DNA is TGTGCCTTTTTTGAGCGGTCGTCCACGACCTGGTACCGGGGGGATACCGATAAACTCATCTTT. This translates into CAFFERSSTTWYRGDTDKLIF.

This clone was detected only a few times. For this DNA, TCRdb reports the protein of a much larger clone, which diverges at residue 8, most likely from a read error; the protein presented here is translated directly from the DNA. The V gene is TRAV29/DV5, the J gene TRDJ1; 7 bases agree with TRDD2. Because TCRdb records no J gene, it was assigned here through a match of the DNA to germline. The germline V gene encodes CDR1 NSMFDY and CDR2 ISSIKDK. After removal of 4 bases from V and 3 bases from J, the junction contained 9 bases not matched to a gene. The CDR3 is 14 amino acids. This chain's CDR3 is CAAGHLPRPDKLIF. In DNA, the CDR3 is TGTGCAGCAGGCCACCTTCCTCGCCCCGATAAACTCATCTTT.

Concerning this clone: A far larger clone is off by one base, so a read error is likely. Other DNA sequences from this sample encode an identical CDR3 as well. CDR3 region: CALGEPDGEVSGSILGDTLTSTDKLIF. For the CDR3, the DNA is TGTGCTCTTGGGGAACCCGATGGGGAGGTCTCCGGGTCCATACTGGGGGATACACTCACATCTACCGATAAACTCATCTTT. The V call is TRDV1, the J call TRDJ1; TRDD3 agrees at 12 bases. TCRdb is silent on the J gene; assignment here came from matching the DNA to germline. The junction had 35 bases not matched to a gene; V was cut back by 1 base and J by 2 bases. From germline, CDR1 is TSWWSYY and CDR2 QGS. The CDR3 extends over 27 amino acids.

This clone has at least ten counts. The amino acid sequence in TCRdb belongs to a much larger clone and departs from this DNA's translation at residue 10, likely a sequencing read error; the sequence shown is translated from the DNA. The CDR3 DNA follows: TGTGCCTGTGAGGGATATCCCGATAAACCCATCTTT. Protein product: CACEGYPDKPIF. The V gene is listed as TRDV2; no J gene was called; no DNA check was done on the table's D call, TRDD3. The length of the CDR3 is 12 residues. CDR1 and CDR2 from the germline V gene are GEAIGNYY and EKD.

A word on this clone: This may come from a read error, since a much larger clone is one base off. For the V gene the call is TRDV2; the J gene has no call; the table's D call, TRDD3, has no DNA check behind it. The CDR3 is 16 residues long. The germline V gene has CDR1 GEAIGNYY and CDR2 EKD. The CDR3 DNA reads TGTGCCTGTGACACCGTGGGGGATACTTTGACAGCACAACCCTTCTTT. It codes for CACDTVGDTLTAQPFF.

To note about this clone: A single base is all that separates this from a far larger clone, so a read error is likely. The same CDR3 also results from other DNA sequences found in this sample. The chain has TRDV1 and TRDJ1; 10 bases fit TRDD3. The J gene comes from matching the DNA to germline here; TCRdb lacks it. The CDR3 runs to 21 residues. Germline V gene sequence: CDR1 TSWWSYY, CDR2 QGS. V dropped 5 bases and J dropped 0; count of bases not matched to a gene: 21. The CDR3 DNA follows: TGTGCTCTTGGGTCTCCCTCCGGATTCTACTGGGGGATCCCTTACACCGATAAACTCATCTTT. As protein: CALGSPSGFYWGIPYTDKLIF.

This clone occurred many times. TCRdb assigns this DNA the protein of a much larger clone, which departs from its translation at residue 17; this likely reflects a read error, and the protein shown comes from translating the DNA. V gene TRDV1 combines with J gene TRDJ1; the match to TRDD3 covers 13 bases. Germline V gene data show CDR1 as TSWWSYY and CDR2 as QGS. The CDR3 is 22 amino acids. V dropped 4 bases and J dropped 4; count of bases not matched to a gene: 24. DNA for the CDR3: TGTGCTCTTGGGGCTTCCTACCTTTACTGGGGGATACGCTTCGGGGATGTCGATAAACTCATCTTT. Translation: CALGASYLYWGIRFGDVDKLIF.

Turning to this clone: This DNA translates differently at residue 16 from the TCRdb protein, which is that of a much larger clone; a read error is likely, and the protein shown is the DNA's own translation. The chain uses TRDV1 and TRDJ1; 8 bases are shared with TRDD3. Germline V gene lookup returns CDR1 TSWWSYY and CDR2 QGS. V lost 0 bases, J lost 0 bases, and 30 bases stayed unmatched. The CDR3 covers 25 residues. The DNA of the CDR3 is TGTGCTCTTGGGGAACTTCCGTTCCTTTGGGTCCTTAGGGATACGCTCCGTCCGTACACCGATAAACTCATCTTT. Translated: CALGELPFLWVLRDTLRPYTDKLIF.

This clone was observed a handful of times. A far larger clone is off by one base, so a read error is likely. At the DNA level, this CDR3 is encoded by other sequences in the same sample as well. The chain uses TRDV1 and TRDJ1; the match to TRDD3 covers 10 bases. As TCRdb names no J gene, one was assigned here on the basis of a DNA match to germline. The CDR3 has 21 residues. Trimming took 1 base from V and 2 from J; bases not matched to a gene: 19. From germline, CDR1 is TSWWSYY and CDR2 QGS. DNA of the CDR3: TGTGCTCTTGGGGAACCCCGCTTCCTACGTAGGTGGGGGATACCAACCGATAAACTCATCTTT. Its protein is CALGEPRFLRRWGIPTDKLIF.

This clone was picked up a small number of times. A far larger clone is a single base away, which makes a read error likely. At the DNA level, this CDR3 is encoded by other sequences in the same sample as well. The CDR3 DNA reads TGTGCTCTTGGGGAAATTTCCCTTTATATTAAACTCGGCACTGGGGGACTGTACACCGATAAACTCATCTTT. Translation: CALGEISLYIKLGTGGLYTDKLIF. V and J are TRDV1 and TRDJ1, with TRDD3 matching 9 bases. Matching the DNA to germline supplied the J gene, which TCRdb does not give. This CDR3 has 24 residues. From germline, CDR1 is TSWWSYY and CDR2 QGS. Losses at the gene ends were 2 bases for V and 0 bases for J; bases not matched to a gene: 28.

Note on this clone: This DNA translates differently at residue 7 from the TCRdb protein, which is that of a much larger clone; a read error is likely, and the protein shown is the DNA's own translation. The chain has TRDV1 and TRDJ1, with D possibly being TRDD1 or TRDD2 (5 bases each). Assignment of the J gene here rests on matching the DNA to germline, because TCRdb gives none. CDR1 TSWWSYY and CDR2 QGS come from the germline V gene. This CDR3 comprises 21 residues. V lost 0 bases and J 0 bases, leaving 26 bases between the germline ends. The CDR3 sequence is CALGELEPTTIVPAYTDKLIF. DNA of the CDR3: TGTGCTCTTGGGGAACTCGAACCTACAACTATAGTCCCTGCGTACACCGATAAACTCATCTTT.

Concerning this clone: The junction and the germline gene differ at one end; a read error may be behind it. The chain carries TRDV3 and TRDJ1; D perhaps matches TRDD2 (7 bases). The CDR3 is 19 amino acids. CDR1 is TVYSNPD, CDR2 GDNSRS, per germline (reference sequence). CDR3 loop: CSALNFPTWWGAYTDKLIF. The CDR3, as DNA: TGCAGTGCCTTGAATTTTCCTACGTGGTGGGGGGCGTACACCGATAAACTCATCTTT.